This T cell receptor beta chain was recorded in a study of glioma-infiltrating T cells after dendritic cell vaccination. Across the study: Autologous tumor lysate was loaded overnight onto monocyte-derived dendritic cells grown seven days with IL-4 and GM-CSF. Patients received three intradermal dendritic cell vaccine injections at biweekly intervals.

Regarding the study as a whole: Longer survival after dendritic cell vaccination followed higher pretreatment TIL content.

Libraries were prepared by immunoSEQ multiplex PCR; TCRdb keeps only in-frame clonotypes and omits some of them. This table has approximately 91,000 clones, roughly 77% appearing once. Described time point: after dendritic cell vaccination, including at tumor progression/relapse. Isocitrate dehydrogenase mutation was absent in all glioblastoma patients. Per germline, CDR1 SGHDT and CDR2 YYEEEE. The CDR3 is made up of 13 amino acids. V dropped 0 bases and J dropped 4 bases, with 7 bases sitting between them. For this clone: Its cognate antigen is unknown.

The sequencing used blood, collected after dendritic cell vaccination. The chain joins TRBV5-6 to TRBJ1-2; a possible D gene is TRBD1 (6 bases). This receptor was obtained from a human donor with glioblastoma. The CDR3 is CASSLGQVYGYTF. In DNA, the CDR3 is TGTGCCAGCAGCTTGGGACAGGTCTATGGCTACACCTTC.